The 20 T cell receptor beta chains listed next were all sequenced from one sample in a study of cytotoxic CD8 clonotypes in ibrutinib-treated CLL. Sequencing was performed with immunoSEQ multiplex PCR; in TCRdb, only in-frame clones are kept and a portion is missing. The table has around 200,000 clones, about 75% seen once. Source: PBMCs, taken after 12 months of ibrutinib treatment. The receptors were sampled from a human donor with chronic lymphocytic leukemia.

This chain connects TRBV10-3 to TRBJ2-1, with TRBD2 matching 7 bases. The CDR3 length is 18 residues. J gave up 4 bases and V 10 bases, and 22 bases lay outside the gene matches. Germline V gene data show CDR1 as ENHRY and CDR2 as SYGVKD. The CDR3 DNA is TGTGCCACTTTGCGGGGTCTAGCGGAGGGAGGGCTATACAATGAGCAGTTCTTC. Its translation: CATLRGLAEGGLYNEQFF.

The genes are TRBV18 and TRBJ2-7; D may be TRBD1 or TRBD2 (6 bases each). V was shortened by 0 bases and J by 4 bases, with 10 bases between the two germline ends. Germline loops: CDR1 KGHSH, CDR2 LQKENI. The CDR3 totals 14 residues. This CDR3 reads CASSPPGGGYEQYF. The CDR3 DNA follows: TGTGCCAGCTCACCACCCGGGGGCGGTTACGAGCAGTACTTC.

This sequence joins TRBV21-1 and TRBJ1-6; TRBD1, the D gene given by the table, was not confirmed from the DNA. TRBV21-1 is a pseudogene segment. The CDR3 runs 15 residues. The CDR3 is CASSKGDRGYSPLHF. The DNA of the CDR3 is TGTGCCAGCAGCAAAGGAGACAGGGGGTACTCACCCCTCCACTTT.

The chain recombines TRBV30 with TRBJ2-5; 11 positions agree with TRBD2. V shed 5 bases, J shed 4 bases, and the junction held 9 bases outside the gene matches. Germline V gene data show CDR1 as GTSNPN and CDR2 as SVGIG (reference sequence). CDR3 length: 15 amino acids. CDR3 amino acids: CAWARGGTSGETQYF. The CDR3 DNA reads TGTGCCTGGGCACGGGGAGGGACTAGCGGAGAGACCCAGTACTTC.

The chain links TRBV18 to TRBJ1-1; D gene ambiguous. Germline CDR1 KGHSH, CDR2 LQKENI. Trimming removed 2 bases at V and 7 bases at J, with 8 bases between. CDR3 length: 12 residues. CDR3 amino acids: CASSPLAGEAFF. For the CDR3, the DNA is TGTGCCAGCTCACCATTGGCTGGTGAAGCTTTCTTT.

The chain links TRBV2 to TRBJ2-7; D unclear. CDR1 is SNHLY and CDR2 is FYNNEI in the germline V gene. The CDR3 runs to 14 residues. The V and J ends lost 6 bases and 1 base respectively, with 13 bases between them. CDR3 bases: TGTGCCAGCAGGCGAGTAGGGTCGTCCTACGAGCAGTACTTC. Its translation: CASRRVGSSYEQYF.

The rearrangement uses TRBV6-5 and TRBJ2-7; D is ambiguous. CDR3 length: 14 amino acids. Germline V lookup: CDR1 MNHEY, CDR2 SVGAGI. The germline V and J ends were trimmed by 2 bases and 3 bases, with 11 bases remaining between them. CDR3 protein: CASSYKVSIYEQYF. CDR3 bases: TGTGCCAGCAGTTACAAGGTGTCCATCTACGAGCAGTACTTC.

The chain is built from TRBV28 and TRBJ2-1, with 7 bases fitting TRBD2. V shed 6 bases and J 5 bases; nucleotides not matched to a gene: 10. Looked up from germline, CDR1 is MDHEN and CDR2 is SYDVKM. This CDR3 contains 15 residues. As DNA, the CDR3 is TGTGCCAGCAGATACTCAGCGGGGTTTCACAATGAGCAGTTCTTC. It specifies CASRYSAGFHNEQFF.

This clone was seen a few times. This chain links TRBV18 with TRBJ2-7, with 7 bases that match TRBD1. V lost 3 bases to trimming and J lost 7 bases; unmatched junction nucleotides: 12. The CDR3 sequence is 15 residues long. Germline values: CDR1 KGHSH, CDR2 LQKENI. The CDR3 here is CASSPGQVGGVEQYF. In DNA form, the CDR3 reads TGTGCCAGCTCACCCGGACAGGTAGGGGGAGTTGAGCAGTACTTC.

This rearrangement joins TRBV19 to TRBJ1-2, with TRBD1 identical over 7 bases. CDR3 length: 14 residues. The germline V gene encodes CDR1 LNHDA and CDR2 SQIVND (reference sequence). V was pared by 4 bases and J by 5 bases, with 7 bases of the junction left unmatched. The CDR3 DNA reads TGTGCCAGTAGTAACGACAGGGCGGGATATGGCTACACCTTC. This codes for CASSNDRAGYGYTF.

Here the CDR3 DNA reads TGTGCCAGCAGCCGCACACAGGCCGGGGCGGGCCAGACCCAGTACTTC. Protein sequence: CASSRTQAGAGQTQYF. This chain joins TRBV13 and TRBJ2-5; D tentatively fits TRBD1 or TRBD2 (5 bases each). Germline lookup yields CDR1 PRHDT and CDR2 FYEKMQ (reference sequence). V lost 5 bases, J lost 6 bases, and 22 bases lay in between. This CDR3 has 16 residues.

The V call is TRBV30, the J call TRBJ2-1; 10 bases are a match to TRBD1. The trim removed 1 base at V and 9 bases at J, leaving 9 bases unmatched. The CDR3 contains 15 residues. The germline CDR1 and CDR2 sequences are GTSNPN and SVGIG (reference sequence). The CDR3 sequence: CAWSGGTGEFAEQFF. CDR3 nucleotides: TGTGCCTGGAGTGGTGGGACAGGGGAATTCGCTGAGCAGTTCTTC.

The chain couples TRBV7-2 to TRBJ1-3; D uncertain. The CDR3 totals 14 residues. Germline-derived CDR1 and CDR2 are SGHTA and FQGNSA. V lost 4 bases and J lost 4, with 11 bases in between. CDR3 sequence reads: CASSSEIHGNTIYF. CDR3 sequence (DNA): TGTGCCAGCAGCTCCGAGATCCACGGAAACACCATATATTTT.

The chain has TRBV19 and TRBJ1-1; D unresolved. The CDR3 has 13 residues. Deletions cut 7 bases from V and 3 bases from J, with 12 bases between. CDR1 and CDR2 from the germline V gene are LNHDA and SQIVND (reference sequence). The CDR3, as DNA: TGTGCCAGTACTGAACAGCTATACACTGAAGCTTTCTTT. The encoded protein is CASTEQLYTEAFF.

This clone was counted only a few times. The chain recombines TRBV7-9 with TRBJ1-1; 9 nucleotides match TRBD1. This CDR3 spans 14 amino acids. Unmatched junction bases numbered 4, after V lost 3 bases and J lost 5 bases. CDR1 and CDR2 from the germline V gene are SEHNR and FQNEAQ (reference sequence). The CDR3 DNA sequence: TGTGCCAGCAGCTTGCCGACAGGGGGTACTGAAGCTTTCTTT. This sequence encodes CASSLPTGGTEAFF.

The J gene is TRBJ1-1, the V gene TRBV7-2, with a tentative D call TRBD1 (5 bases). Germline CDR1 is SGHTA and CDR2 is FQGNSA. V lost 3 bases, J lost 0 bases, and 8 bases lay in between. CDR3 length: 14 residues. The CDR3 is CASSLGVMNTEAFF. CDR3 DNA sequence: TGTGCCAGCAGCTTGGGGGTGATGAACACTGAAGCTTTCTTT.

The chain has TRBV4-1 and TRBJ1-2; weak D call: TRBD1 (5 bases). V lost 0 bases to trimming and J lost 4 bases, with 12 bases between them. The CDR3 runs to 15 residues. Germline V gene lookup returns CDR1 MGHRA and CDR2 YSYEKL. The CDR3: CASSQEFGTSYGYTF. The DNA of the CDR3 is TGCGCCAGCAGCCAAGAGTTTGGGACCAGCTATGGCTACACCTTC.

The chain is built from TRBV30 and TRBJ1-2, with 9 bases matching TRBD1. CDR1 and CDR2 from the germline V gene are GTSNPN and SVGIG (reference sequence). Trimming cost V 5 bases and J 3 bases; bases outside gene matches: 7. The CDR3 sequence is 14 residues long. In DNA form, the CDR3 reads TGTGCCTGGTTCACAGGGGGCATTGACTATGGCTACACCTTC. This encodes CAWFTGGIDYGYTF.

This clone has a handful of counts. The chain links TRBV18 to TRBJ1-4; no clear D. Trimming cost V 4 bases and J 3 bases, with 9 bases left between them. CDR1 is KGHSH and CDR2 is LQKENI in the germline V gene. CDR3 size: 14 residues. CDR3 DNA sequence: TGTGCCAGCTCACGGCGGAGCTCTAATGAAAAACTGTTTTTT. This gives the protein CASSRRSSNEKLFF.

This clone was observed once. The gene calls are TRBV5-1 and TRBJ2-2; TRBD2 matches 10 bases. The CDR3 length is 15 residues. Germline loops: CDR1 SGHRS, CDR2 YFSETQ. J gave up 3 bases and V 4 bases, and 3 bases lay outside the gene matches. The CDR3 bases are TGCGCCAGCAGCGGGAGCGGGGGGGACACCGGGGAGCTGTTTTTT. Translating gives CASSGSGGDTGELFF. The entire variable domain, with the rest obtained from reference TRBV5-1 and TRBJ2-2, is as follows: KAGVTQTPRYLIKTRGQQVTLSCSPISGHRSVSWYQQTPGQGLQFLFEYFSETQRNKGNFPGRFSGRQFSNSRSEMNVSTLELGDSALYLCASSGSGGDTGELFFGEGSRLTVL.